The 11 T cell receptor beta chains in this list originate from one sample, sequenced in a study of cytomegalovirus exposure and HLA in healthy donors. The PCR contained 60 Vbeta and 13 Jbeta primers. Assay used: immunoSEQ multiplex PCR; TCRdb lists only in-frame clones, some missing. In the table there are over 110,000 clones, approximately 83% of which are singletons. Sequenced material: PBMCs. The receptors come from a male donor in good health and CMV-seronegative.

The chain carries TRBV27 and TRBJ2-7; tentatively, D is TRBD1 (5 bases). Germline CDR1 is MNHEY and CDR2 is SMNVEV (reference sequence). The CDR3 covers 13 residues. V was shortened by 7 bases and J by 5 bases, with 15 bases between the two germline ends. DNA of the CDR3: TGTGCCAGCAACCCGCAGGGTATTCACGAGCAGTACTTC. This translates into CASNPQGIHEQYF.

This clone was counted between two and nine times. The CDR3 spells CASSGPREETQYF. As DNA, the CDR3 is TGTGCCAGCAGCGGCCCCAGGGAAGAGACCCAGTACTTC. The chain uses TRBV9 and TRBJ2-5; D is possibly TRBD1 (5 bases). The CDR3 covers 13 residues. V was pared by 3 bases and J by 3 bases, with 9 bases between. Germline assignment: CDR1 SGDLS and CDR2 YYNGEE.

The J gene is TRBJ2-7, the V gene TRBV6-5, with 7 bases fitting TRBD2. J lost 4 bases, V lost 5 bases, and 8 bases had no gene match. The CDR3 loop spans 14 amino acids. In germline, CDR1 is MNHEY, CDR2 SVGAGI. CDR3 DNA sequence: TGTGCCAGCAGTCAGCTGAGCGGGAAATACGAGCAGTACTTC. It yields the protein CASSQLSGKYEQYF.

This chain connects TRBV7-9 to TRBJ2-7, with D unresolved. V was trimmed by 5 bases and J by 4 bases, leaving 12 bases between them. The CDR3 totals 13 residues. The germline V gene encodes CDR1 SEHNR and CDR2 FQNEAQ (reference sequence). In DNA form, the CDR3 reads TGTGCCAGCAGCGCTGAGGCTGCGTACGAGCAGTACTTC. This gives the protein CASSAEAAYEQYF.

The rearrangement links TRBV28 to TRBJ2-7; 8 bases are a match to TRBD1. CDR3 length: 14 amino acids. Trimming took 5 bases from V and 5 from J; bases not matched to a gene: 8. From germline, CDR1 is MDHEN and CDR2 SYDVKM. This CDR3 is CASSLQGGYHEQYF. CDR3 in DNA: TGTGCCAGCAGTCTACAGGGGGGTTACCACGAGCAGTACTTC.

In this sample, this clone turned up once. The rearrangement uses TRBV5-3 and TRBJ2-7; 8 bases fit TRBD2. TRBV5-3 is given ORF status, its function remaining uncertain. The CDR3 is made up of 15 amino acids. With V trimmed by 5 bases and J by 3 bases, 10 bases remained unmatched. The CDR3 region is CARSWASGSVYEQYF. The CDR3 DNA reads TGTGCCAGAAGTTGGGCCAGCGGGAGCGTCTACGAGCAGTACTTC.

The chain has TRBV19 and TRBJ2-7; D ambiguous. From germline, CDR1 is LNHDA and CDR2 SQIVND (reference sequence). The CDR3 is 13 residues long. Trimming pared 3 bases from V and 2 bases from J, leaving 8 bases between. The CDR3 sequence: CASSISTPYEQYF. In DNA, the CDR3 is TGTGCCAGTAGTATCTCTACTCCCTACGAGCAGTACTTC. Drawing the rest from reference TRBV19 and TRBJ2-7, the complete variable domain is DGGITQSPKYLFRKEGQNVTLSCEQNLNHDAMYWYRQDPGQGLRLIYYSQIVNDFQKGDIAEGYSVSREKKESFPLTVTSAQKNPTAFYLCASSISTPYEQYFGPGTRLTVT.

V and J are TRBV2 and TRBJ1-5; TRBD1 matches 8 bases. Per germline, CDR1 SNHLY and CDR2 FYNNEI. CDR3 length equals 15 residues. J gave up 0 bases and V 6 bases, and 4 bases lay outside the gene matches. The CDR3 DNA sequence: TGTGCCAGCAGCGACAGGGGTAATAGCAATCAGCCCCAGCATTTT. This codes for CASSDRGNSNQPQHF.

This clone showed up just a few times. The chain joins TRBV27 to TRBJ2-1; tentative D call: TRBD2 (5 bases). V was pared by 5 bases and J by 0 bases, with 11 bases between. Germline V gene sequence: CDR1 MNHEY, CDR2 SMNVEV (reference sequence). The length of the CDR3 is 15 residues. This CDR3 reads CASSPGFSSYNEQFF. CDR3 nucleotides: TGTGCCAGCAGTCCGGGATTTAGCTCCTACAATGAGCAGTTCTTC.

The rearrangement uses TRBV6-5 and TRBJ2-7; 9 bases match TRBD1. V trimming: 6 bases; J trimming: 5 bases; junction bases outside the gene matches: 5. This CDR3 is 13 amino acids long. Germline V gives CDR1 MNHEY, CDR2 SVGAGI. The CDR3 DNA sequence: TGTGCCAGCAGCCTGGGACAGGGTAACGAGCAGTACTTC. It specifies CASSLGQGNEQYF.

There are a few counts of this clone. The chain recombines TRBV6-5 with TRBJ2-3; TRBD1 matches 10 bases. The CDR3 has 14 amino acids. Germline V lookup: CDR1 MNHEY, CDR2 SVGAGI. Trimming at V came to 6 bases and at J to 4 bases, leaving 4 bases not matched to a gene. The CDR3 is CASRTGGGADTQYF. The CDR3 DNA reads TGTGCCAGCAGGACAGGGGGCGGCGCAGATACGCAGTATTTT.